The 21 T cell receptor beta chains below come from one sample, sequenced in a study of technical replicates of blood from a handful of donors. The repertoire was sequenced with immunoSEQ multiplex PCR; TCRdb's copy has only in-frame clones and lacks some. The data contain more than 75,000 clones, 86% of them singletons. Sequencing used PBMCs. Receptor source: a human donor in good health. Some clones in this sample may be carry-over from other donors' samples.

For this clone: Likely a read error: the CDR3 ends without its conserved phenylalanine or tryptophan. V usage is TRBV6-1 and J usage is TRBJ2-7; TRBD2 is a possible D gene (6 bases). The germline V gene encodes CDR1 MNHNS and CDR2 SASEGT. This CDR3 has 16 residues. V lost 2 bases to trimming and J lost 0 bases, with 14 bases between them. CDR3 protein: CASSEFLADLSYEQYL. CDR3 bases: TGTGCCAGCAGTGAATTCTTAGCGGATCTCTCCTACGAGCAGTACCTC.

V gene TRBV18 combines with J gene TRBJ2-2; possible D gene TRBD2, 5 bases. This CDR3 comprises 14 residues. The germline CDR1 and CDR2 sequences are KGHSH and LQKENI. Between the trimmed V and J ends, which lost 3 bases and 6 bases, there was a span of 11 bases. Here the CDR3 DNA reads TGTGCCAGCTCACCCTGGGAGAGAGCCGGGGAGCTGTTTTTT. This translates into CASSPWERAGELFF.

The rearrangement joins TRBV18 to TRBJ2-2, with 10 positions matching TRBD2. The CDR3 runs 17 residues. The V segment lost 2 bases and the J segment 7 bases; nucleotides outside the gene matches: 10. Germline lookup yields CDR1 KGHSH and CDR2 LQKENI. CDR3 region: CASSPNSGGPTGGELFF. As DNA, the CDR3 is TGTGCCAGCTCACCAAATAGCGGGGGGCCCACCGGCGGGGAGCTGTTTTTT. The full variable domain, in which reference TRBV18 and TRBJ2-2 provide the parts outside the CDR3, is NAGVMQNPRHLVRRRGQEARLRCSPMKGHSHVYWYRQLPEEGLKFMVYLQKENIIDESGMPKERFSAEFPKEGPSILRIQQVVRGDSAAYFCASSPNSGGPTGGELFFGEGSRLTVL.

This chain links TRBV7-9 with TRBJ2-1, with 7 bases fitting TRBD1. Germline loops: CDR1 SEHNR, CDR2 FQNEAQ (reference sequence). V shed 5 bases, J shed 4 bases, and the junction held 5 bases outside the gene matches. The CDR3 covers 14 residues. The CDR3, as DNA: TGTGCCAGCAGCCAGGACAGGTTGTACAATGAGCAGTTCTTC. Protein: CASSQDRLYNEQFF.

This chain links TRBV4-3 with TRBJ1-3; possible D gene TRBD1, 5 bases. CDR1 is LGHNA and CDR2 is YSLEER in the germline V gene. The CDR3 loop spans 16 amino acids. The ends were cut back, 4 bases at V and 2 bases at J, with 15 bases in the middle. As DNA, the CDR3 is TGCGCCAGCAGCCGGACACCTGCGGGGGCTGGAAACACCATATATTTT. Translating gives CASSRTPAGAGNTIYF.

The V call is TRBV2, the J call TRBJ1-1; 7 bases are shared with TRBD1. CDR1 and CDR2 from the germline V gene are SNHLY and FYNNEI. CDR3 size: 12 residues. V was pared by 7 bases and J by 8 bases, with 7 bases of the junction left unmatched. The DNA of the CDR3 is TGTGCCAGCACCAAGGGGGCAGGCGAAGCTTTCTTT. Residues: CASTKGAGEAFF.

The chain uses TRBV7-3 and TRBJ2-5; 7 positions match TRBD2. Germline-derived CDR1 and CDR2 are SGHTA and FQGTGA. The V and J ends lost 8 bases and 1 base, in that order; junction bases with no gene match: 10. The CDR3 extends over 15 amino acids. The CDR3 here is CASGSSGAPQETQYF. The CDR3 bases are TGTGCCAGCGGATCTAGCGGAGCCCCCCAAGAGACCCAGTACTTC.

The CDR3 here is CASSSEQGAFEAFF. The CDR3 DNA reads TGTGCCAGCAGCTCCGAACAGGGGGCATTTGAAGCTTTCTTT. The rearrangement uses TRBV9 and TRBJ1-1, with 9 bases fitting TRBD1. The V and J ends lost 4 bases and 7 bases, in that order; junction bases with no gene match: 8. This CDR3 region has 14 residues. The germline V gene encodes CDR1 SGDLS and CDR2 YYNGEE.

The rearrangement uses TRBV5-4 and TRBJ2-2; 8 nucleotides line up with TRBD2. V lost 4 bases, J lost 7 bases, and 6 bases stayed unmatched. Germline V gives CDR1 SGHNT, CDR2 YYREEE (reference sequence). The CDR3 spans 14 residues. The chain's CDR3 is CASSGGGLVGELFF. The CDR3 DNA sequence: TGTGCCAGCAGCGGCGGGGGGTTGGTCGGGGAGCTGTTTTTT.

The V call is TRBV25-1, the J call TRBJ2-5, with 8 bases aligning to TRBD1. The CDR3 extends over 13 amino acids. V lost 4 bases to trimming and J lost 5 bases; unmatched junction nucleotides: 3. Germline assignment: CDR1 MGHDK and CDR2 SYGVNS. CDR3 nucleotides: TGTGCCAGCAGTGTGACAGGGGTCGAGACCCAGTACTTC. Amino acids: CASSVTGVETQYF.

The genes are TRBV5-4 and TRBJ1-2; the D gene is possibly TRBD1 (5 bases). The CDR3 sequence is 13 residues long. Germline lookup yields CDR1 SGHNT and CDR2 YYREEE (reference sequence). The V end was cut by 4 bases, the J end by 4 bases, with 11 bases between. The CDR3 DNA follows: TGTGCCAGCAGCCGCCAGGGTTCCTATGGCTACACCTTC. This translates into CASSRQGSYGYTF. The full variable domain, in which reference TRBV5-4 and TRBJ1-2 provide the parts outside the CDR3, is ETGVTQSPTHLIKTRGQQVTLRCSSQSGHNTVSWYQQALGQGPQFIFQYYREEENGRGNFPPRFSGLQFPNYSSELNVNALELDDSALYLCASSRQGSYGYTFGSGTRLTVV.

The chain links TRBV18 to TRBJ1-2; D is uncertain. V gave up 3 bases and J gave up 1 base, with 12 bases separating them. This CDR3 spans 15 amino acids. The germline V gene has CDR1 KGHSH and CDR2 LQKENI. The CDR3 is CASSPAEGNNYGYTF. DNA for the CDR3: TGTGCCAGCTCACCCGCCGAGGGAAATAACTATGGCTACACCTTC.

The chain has TRBV9 and TRBJ1-4; D unclear. V lost 3 bases to trimming and J lost 3 bases, with 15 bases between them. Germline values: CDR1 SGDLS, CDR2 YYNGEE. CDR3 length: 16 amino acids. The CDR3 loop is CASSGTSVNANEKLFF. As DNA, the CDR3 is TGTGCCAGCAGCGGAACCTCGGTGAATGCTAATGAAAAACTGTTTTTT.

The rearrangement joins TRBV7-9 to TRBJ2-7; possibly TRBD2 for D (6 bases). This CDR3 has 15 amino acids. CDR1 SEHNR and CDR2 FQNEAQ come from the germline V gene (reference sequence). V was trimmed by 3 bases and J by 7 bases, leaving 19 bases between them. CDR3: CASSFTASAAREQYF. DNA of the CDR3: TGTGCCAGCAGCTTTACCGCTAGCGCGGCACGGGAGCAGTACTTC.

DNA of the CDR3: TGTGCCAGCAGCTTATATGGGGCAGGGGGTGCCTATGGCTACACCTTC. Its protein product is CASSLYGAGGAYGYTF. The chain joins TRBV7-2 to TRBJ1-2; the match to TRBD1 covers 7 bases. This CDR3 spans 16 amino acids. The V segment lost 2 bases and the J segment 4 bases; nucleotides outside the gene matches: 10. Germline V gene data show CDR1 as SGHTA and CDR2 as FQGNSA.

V usage is TRBV6-5 and J usage is TRBJ1-3, with D uncertain. The CDR3 runs to 13 residues. Trimming took 6 bases from V and 3 from J, leaving 9 bases between them. Germline V gene sequence: CDR1 MNHEY, CDR2 SVGAGI. In nucleotides, the CDR3 is TGTGCCAGCAGGGTGAGGTTTGGAAACACCATATATTTT. Its translation: CASRVRFGNTIYF.

This sequence joins TRBV2 and TRBJ1-2; TRBD1 agrees at 8 bases. Germline V lookup: CDR1 SNHLY, CDR2 FYNNEI. The trim removed 9 bases at V and 2 bases at J, leaving 5 bases unmatched. CDR3 length equals 13 residues. The DNA of the CDR3 is TGTGCCAGTCGGACAGGGCCAAACTATGGCTACACCTTC. Translated, it gives CASRTGPNYGYTF.

The rearrangement uses TRBV4-2 and TRBJ2-2, with D perhaps matching TRBD2 (6 bases). CDR3 length equals 15 residues. V was cut by 1 base and J by 6 bases, with 12 bases left in between. CDR1 is LGHNA, CDR2 YNFKEQ, per germline. The CDR3 sequence is CASSQVWGEAGELFF. CDR3 in DNA: TGTGCCAGCAGCCAAGTCTGGGGGGAGGCCGGGGAGCTGTTTTTT.

This clone was seen just once. V gene TRBV7-2 combines with J gene TRBJ1-2; 12 nucleotides line up with TRBD1. Germline loops: CDR1 SGHTA, CDR2 FQGNSA. This CDR3 is built from 15 residues. Unmatched junction bases numbered 12, after V lost 8 bases and J lost 8 bases. The CDR3 nucleotides read TGTGCCAGCGAACCCTGGGGACAGGGGGCTAGGGGCTACACCTTC. Translation gives CASEPWGQGARGYTF.

The chain links TRBV5-1 to TRBJ1-1; TRBD1 aligns across 7 bases. Germline trimming cut 0 bases from V and 1 base from J; bases unmatched to any gene: 3. Germline V lookup: CDR1 SGHRS, CDR2 YFSETQ. This CDR3 has 15 amino acids. The CDR3 DNA reads TGCGCCAGCAGCTTGGGCAGGGGGGCGAACACTGAAGCTTTCTTT. Protein sequence: CASSLGRGANTEAFF.

The chain couples TRBV18 to TRBJ2-7; 8 bases agree with TRBD1. Per the germline V gene, CDR1 is KGHSH and CDR2 is LQKENI. After removal of 4 bases from V and 7 bases from J, the junction contained 9 bases not matched to a gene. The CDR3 extends over 14 amino acids. This chain's CDR3 is CASSLTGASWEQYF. The CDR3 coding sequence is TGTGCCAGCTCACTGACAGGGGCATCCTGGGAGCAGTACTTC.